These T cell receptor beta chains were read from a single sample in a study of blood T cell repertoires in COVID-19. TCRdb keeps only in-frame clones here, not all; method: immunoSEQ multiplex PCR. The sample has fewer than 150,000 clones, around 84% seen once; the top ten hold under 7%. Sequencing used peripheral blood. The source of these receptors is a human donor in a cohort sampled during active COVID-19. CDR3s include the opening cysteine and the closing phenylalanine or tryptophan. The D gene is left open where the match is weak. Rows may omit the clone size; those that give it use once, few, many or a size class.

j_gene: TRBJ1-1
v_gene: TRBV5-5
abundance: few
d_gene: TRBD1
CDR3aa: CASSLLGQGALNTEAFF
CDR3nt: TGTGCCAGCAGCCTCCTAGGACAGGGGGCGTTGAACACTGAAGCTTTCTTT

j_gene: TRBJ1-2
v_gene: TRBV19
abundance: -
d_gene: -
CDR3aa: CASSSRDTLYGYTF
CDR3nt: TGTGCCAGTAGTTCTCGAGACACCCTATACGGCTACACCTTC

j_gene: TRBJ1-1
v_gene: TRBV5-4
abundance: -
d_gene: -
CDR3aa: CASSPGHLNTEAFF
CDR3nt: TGTGCCAGCAGCCCGGGACACCTGAACACTGAAGCTTTCTTT

j_gene: TRBJ1-5
v_gene: TRBV4-1
abundance: -
d_gene: -
CDR3aa: CASSQAGYSNQPQHF
CDR3nt: TGCGCCAGCAGCCAAGCAGGTTATAGCAATCAGCCCCAGCATTTT

j_gene: TRBJ2-1
v_gene: TRBV7-2
abundance: -
d_gene: TRBD2
CDR3aa: CASSSGRGVELLYNEQFF
CDR3nt: TGTGCCAGCAGCTCAGGGCGGGGGGTTGAACTTCTCTACAATGAGCAGTTCTTC

j_gene: TRBJ2-5
v_gene: TRBV19
abundance: few
d_gene: TRBD2
CDR3aa: CASSITSAQETQYF
CDR3nt: TGTGCCAGTAGTATCACTAGCGCCCAAGAGACCCAGTACTTC

j_gene: TRBJ1-5
v_gene: TRBV19
abundance: -
d_gene: -
CDR3aa: CASSIVSVSNQPQHF
CDR3nt: TGTGCCAGTAGTATAGTCTCGGTTAGCAATCAGCCCCAGCATTTT

j_gene: TRBJ1-2
v_gene: TRBV12-3/TRBV12-4
abundance: few
d_gene: -
CDR3aa: CASRQGRLGGYTF
CDR3nt: TGTGCCAGCAGACAGGGAAGGTTAGGTGGCTACACCTTC

j_gene: TRBJ2-1
v_gene: TRBV5-5
abundance: -
d_gene: TRBD1
CDR3aa: CASSRGLGQGFYEQFF
CDR3nt: TGTGCCAGCAGCCGTGGACTGGGACAGGGATTTTATGAGCAGTTCTTC

j_gene: TRBJ1-1
v_gene: TRBV4-1
abundance: few
d_gene: -
CDR3aa: CASSQRLTGEAFF
CDR3nt: TGCGCCAGCAGTCAAAGACTAACGGGTGAAGCTTTCTTT

j_gene: TRBJ2-5
v_gene: TRBV19
abundance: -
d_gene: TRBD1
CDR3aa: CASSIITGGEETQYF
CDR3nt: TGTGCCAGTAGTATCATCACAGGGGGCGAGGAGACCCAGTACTTC

j_gene: TRBJ2-7
v_gene: TRBV5-8
abundance: -
d_gene: -
CDR3aa: CASSLEGGSYF
CDR3nt: TGTGCCAGCAGTCTGGAGGGGGGGTCGTACTTC

j_gene: TRBJ2-5
v_gene: TRBV5-6
abundance: -
d_gene: TRBD1
CDR3aa: CASSLTSAGGQETQYF
CDR3nt: TGTGCCAGCAGCTTGACCTCCGCAGGGGGTCAAGAGACCCAGTACTTC

j_gene: TRBJ2-3
v_gene: TRBV6-5
abundance: -
d_gene: TRBD1
CDR3aa: CASSRQGISTDTQYF
CDR3nt: TGTGCCAGCAGTAGACAGGGGATTAGCACAGATACGCAGTATTTT

j_gene: TRBJ1-6
v_gene: TRBV6-5
abundance: -
d_gene: -
CDR3aa: CASSRSHRVNSPLHF
CDR3nt: TGTGCCAGCAGCCGGAGCCATCGAGTTAATTCACCCCTCCACTTT

j_gene: TRBJ1-2
v_gene: TRBV5-1
abundance: -
d_gene: -
CDR3aa: CASSRDTVVGYTF
CDR3nt: TGCGCCAGCAGCCGCGACACAGTGGTTGGCTACACCTTC

j_gene: TRBJ2-7
v_gene: TRBV18
abundance: -
d_gene: -
CDR3aa: CASSLNRDHEQYF
CDR3nt: TGTGCCAGCTCACTGAACAGGGACCACGAGCAGTACTTC

j_gene: TRBJ2-2
v_gene: TRBV24-1
abundance: -
d_gene: TRBD1
CDR3aa: CATSDLGGQGADTGELFF
CDR3nt: TGTGCCACCAGTGATTTAGGGGGACAGGGGGCGGACACCGGGGAGCTGTTTTTT

j_gene: TRBJ1-3
v_gene: TRBV6-1
abundance: -
d_gene: -
CDR3aa: CASSEASTGSGNTIYF
CDR3nt: TGTGCCAGCAGTGAAGCCTCGACAGGATCTGGAAACACCATATATTTT

j_gene: TRBJ1-1
v_gene: TRBV7-9
abundance: -
d_gene: -
CDR3aa: CASTQWDIYLNTEAFF
CDR3nt: TGTGCCAGCACCCAGTGGGACATTTATTTGAACACTGAAGCTTTCTTT

j_gene: TRBJ2-7
v_gene: TRBV28
abundance: -
d_gene: TRBD1
CDR3aa: CASSSGLGGDRLSSYEQYF
CDR3nt: TGTGCCAGCAGTTCCGGACTTGGTGGGGACAGGCTGAGCTCCTACGAGCAGTACTTC

j_gene: TRBJ1-1
v_gene: TRBV2
abundance: -
d_gene: -
CDR3aa: CASSEASEEAFF
CDR3nt: TGTGCCAGCAGTGAGGCCAGCGAAGAAGCTTTCTTT

j_gene: TRBJ2-5
v_gene: TRBV3-1/TRBV3-2
abundance: -
d_gene: -
CDR3aa: CASMAEIQETQYF
CDR3nt: TGTGCCAGCATGGCGGAAATCCAAGAGACCCAGTACTTC

j_gene: TRBJ2-3
v_gene: TRBV10-2
abundance: -
d_gene: TRBD1
CDR3aa: CASSDSPRTGGFTDTQYF
CDR3nt: TGCGCCAGCAGTGATTCCCCCCGGACAGGGGGCTTCACAGATACGCAGTATTTT

j_gene: TRBJ2-3
v_gene: TRBV27
abundance: -
d_gene: TRBD2
CDR3aa: CASSLRLAGRDTQYF
CDR3nt: TGTGCCAGCAGTTTAAGACTAGCGGGGAGAGATACGCAGTATTTT

j_gene: TRBJ2-3
v_gene: TRBV7-9
abundance: once
d_gene: -
CDR3aa: CASSLGSGANTQYF
CDR3nt: TGTGCCAGCAGCTTAGGGAGCGGTGCAAATACGCAGTATTTT

j_gene: TRBJ2-5
v_gene: TRBV10-3
abundance: -
d_gene: TRBD1
CDR3aa: CAISGQGGELKTQYF
CDR3nt: TGTGCCATCAGTGGACAGGGGGGGGAGTTAAAGACCCAGTACTTC

j_gene: TRBJ2-2
v_gene: TRBV28
abundance: -
d_gene: TRBD1
CDR3aa: CASSLSGTGRRAGELFF
CDR3nt: TGTGCCAGCAGTTTATCGGGGACAGGGCGACGGGCCGGGGAGCTGTTTTTT

j_gene: TRBJ1-2
v_gene: TRBV28
abundance: few
d_gene: TRBD1
CDR3aa: CASSLERQGLRGYTF
CDR3nt: TGTGCCAGCAGTTTAGAGCGACAGGGATTACGTGGCTACACCTTC

j_gene: TRBJ2-7
v_gene: TRBV7-2
abundance: many
d_gene: -
CDR3aa: CASSLGSGQMYEQYF
CDR3nt: TGTGCCAGCAGCTTAGGGAGCGGCCAAATGTACGAGCAGTACTTC

j_gene: TRBJ2-1
v_gene: TRBV4-3
abundance: -
d_gene: TRBD2
CDR3aa: CASSSAGGGLRNEQFF
CDR3nt: TGCGCCAGCAGCTCCGCCGGGGGGGGTCTTCGAAATGAGCAGTTCTTC

j_gene: TRBJ1-1
v_gene: TRBV2
abundance: -
d_gene: -
CDR3aa: CASSDRGNTEAFF
CDR3nt: TGTGCCAGCAGTGATCGAGGAAACACTGAAGCTTTCTTT

j_gene: TRBJ2-1
v_gene: TRBV5-1
abundance: -
d_gene: TRBD2
CDR3aa: CASSLGERERNNEQFF
CDR3nt: TGCGCCAGCAGCTTGGGCGAGCGGGAGCGGAACAATGAGCAGTTCTTC

j_gene: TRBJ2-1
v_gene: TRBV27
abundance: -
d_gene: TRBD2
CDR3aa: CASQRLAFYNEQFF
CDR3nt: TGTGCCAGCCAACGACTAGCTTTCTACAATGAGCAGTTCTTC

j_gene: TRBJ2-7
v_gene: TRBV7-6
abundance: few
d_gene: -
CDR3aa: CASSLGNSYEQYF
CDR3nt: TGTGCCAGCAGCTTAGGAAACAGCTACGAGCAGTACTTC

j_gene: TRBJ2-1
v_gene: TRBV4-1
abundance: -
d_gene: TRBD2
CDR3aa: CASNPTQLAVRNEQFF
CDR3nt: TGCGCCAGCAACCCCACACAACTAGCGGTCCGGAATGAGCAGTTCTTC

j_gene: TRBJ2-1
v_gene: TRBV4-1
abundance: -
d_gene: -
CDR3aa: CASSRLLGNEQFF
CDR3nt: TGCGCCAGCAGCCGCCTACTAGGAAATGAGCAGTTCTTC

j_gene: TRBJ2-3
v_gene: TRBV4-2
abundance: -
d_gene: -
CDR3aa: CASSQDGRGVPDTQYF
CDR3nt: TGTGCCAGCAGCCAAGATGGCCGAGGAGTCCCAGATACGCAGTATTTT

j_gene: TRBJ2-1
v_gene: TRBV10-1
abundance: -
d_gene: -
CDR3aa: CASSESWRAYNEQFF
CDR3nt: TGCGCCAGCAGTGAGTCCTGGCGGGCCTACAATGAGCAGTTCTTC

j_gene: TRBJ1-6
v_gene: TRBV28
abundance: -
d_gene: -
CDR3aa: CASSFREGGQNSPLHF
CDR3nt: TGTGCCAGCAGTTTTAGGGAGGGGGGACAAAATTCACCCCTCCACTTT

j_gene: TRBJ1-6
v_gene: TRBV6-5
abundance: -
d_gene: -
CDR3aa: CASRTALNSPLHF
CDR3nt: TGTGCCAGCAGAACAGCCCTTAATTCACCCCTCCACTTT

j_gene: TRBJ1-1
v_gene: TRBV28
abundance: -
d_gene: -
CDR3aa: CASSLQGTDTEAFF
CDR3nt: TGTGCCAGCAGTTTGCAGGGTACCGACACTGAAGCTTTCTTT

j_gene: TRBJ2-1
v_gene: TRBV7-2
abundance: once
d_gene: TRBD2
CDR3aa: CASSAGTSVINEQFF
CDR3nt: TGTGCCAGCAGCGCCGGGACTAGCGTAATCAATGAGCAGTTCTTC

j_gene: TRBJ1-5
v_gene: TRBV28
abundance: once
d_gene: TRBD1
CDR3aa: CASSRTGEHQPQHF
CDR3nt: TGTGCCAGCAGTCGGACAGGGGAACACCAGCCCCAGCATTTT

j_gene: TRBJ2-1
v_gene: TRBV11-3
abundance: -
d_gene: -
CDR3aa: CASSLGDSYSYNEQFF
CDR3nt: TGTGCCAGCAGCCTAGGAGATTCTTACTCCTACAATGAGCAGTTCTTC

j_gene: TRBJ1-3
v_gene: TRBV5-1
abundance: many
d_gene: TRBD1
CDR3aa: CASSLTGGGNTIYF
CDR3nt: TGCGCCAGCAGCCTGACAGGGGGAGGAAACACCATATATTTT

j_gene: TRBJ1-1
v_gene: TRBV5-1
abundance: few
d_gene: -
CDR3aa: CASSLEQNTEAFF
CDR3nt: TGCGCCAGCAGCTTGGAACAGAACACTGAAGCTTTCTTT

j_gene: TRBJ1-6
v_gene: TRBV27
abundance: -
d_gene: -
CDR3aa: CASRRGGGDSPLHF
CDR3nt: TGTGCCAGCAGGAGAGGGGGTGGTGATTCACCCCTCCACTTT

j_gene: TRBJ2-1
v_gene: TRBV7-2
abundance: -
d_gene: TRBD2
CDR3aa: CASSFTGTSGGANEQFF
CDR3nt: TGTGCCAGCAGCTTTACCGGGACTAGCGGGGGGGCCAATGAGCAGTTCTTC

j_gene: TRBJ1-3
v_gene: TRBV28
abundance: once
d_gene: -
CDR3aa: CASRGSQGRRSGNTIYF
CDR3nt: TGTGCCAGCAGAGGTTCACAGGGACGTCGCTCTGGAAACACCATATATTTT

j_gene: TRBJ2-3
v_gene: TRBV6-1
abundance: -
d_gene: -
CDR3aa: CASSEAGVTTDTQYF
CDR3nt: TGTGCCAGCAGTGAAGCAGGGGTGACCACAGATACGCAGTATTTT

j_gene: TRBJ2-5
v_gene: TRBV15
abundance: once
d_gene: -
CDR3aa: CATSRDQVGPLETQYF
CDR3nt: TGTGCCACCAGCAGAGATCAGGTGGGGCCTTTGGAGACCCAGTACTTC

j_gene: TRBJ2-1
v_gene: TRBV7-9
abundance: -
d_gene: -
CDR3aa: CASSSLGGDFDEQFF
CDR3nt: TGTGCCAGCAGCTCGCTAGGAGGGGACTTTGATGAGCAGTTCTTC

j_gene: TRBJ2-2
v_gene: TRBV27
abundance: -
d_gene: TRBD2
CDR3aa: CASSLFGGGRARGTGELFF
CDR3nt: TGTGCCAGCAGTTTATTCGGCGGCGGGAGGGCCAGGGGCACCGGGGAGCTGTTTTTT

j_gene: TRBJ2-7
v_gene: TRBV28
abundance: -
d_gene: -
CDR3aa: CASSLRVGEQYF
CDR3nt: TGTGCCAGCAGTTTACGTGTCGGGGAGCAGTACTTC